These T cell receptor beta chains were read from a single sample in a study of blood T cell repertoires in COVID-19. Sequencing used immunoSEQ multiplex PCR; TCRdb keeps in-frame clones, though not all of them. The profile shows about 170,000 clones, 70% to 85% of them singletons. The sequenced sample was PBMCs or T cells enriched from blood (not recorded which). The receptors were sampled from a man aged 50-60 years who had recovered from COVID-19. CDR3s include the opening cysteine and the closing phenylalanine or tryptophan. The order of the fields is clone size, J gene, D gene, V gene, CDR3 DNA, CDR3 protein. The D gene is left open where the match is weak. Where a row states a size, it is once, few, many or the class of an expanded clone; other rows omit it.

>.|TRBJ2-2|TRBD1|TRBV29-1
TGCAGCGTTGACCAGGGACAGGGAGTCACACCCGGGGAGCTGTTTTTT
CSVDQGQGVTPGELFF
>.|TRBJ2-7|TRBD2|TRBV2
TGTGCCAGCAGGGAGCGGGGGGTCTCCTACGAGCAGTACTTC
CASRERGVSYEQYF
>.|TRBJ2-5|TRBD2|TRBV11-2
TGTGCCAGCAGCTCCCTAGCGGGGCCGGGGGAGACCCAGTACTTC
CASSSLAGPGETQYF
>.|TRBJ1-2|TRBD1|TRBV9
TGTGCCAGCAGCCCGGGACAGGCGATAGGGGCAGGCACCTTC
CASSPGQAIGAGTF
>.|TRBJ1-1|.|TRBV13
TGTGCCAGCAGCCCTTGGGGCCCGGGAGACACTGAAGCTTTCTTT
CASSPWGPGDTEAFF
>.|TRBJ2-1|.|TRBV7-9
TGTGCCAGCAGCCCCGACTTCGGTGGTGAGCAGTTCTTC
CASSPDFGGEQFF
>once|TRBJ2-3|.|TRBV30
TGTGCCTGGAGTGTAAGTCTAAGCACAGATACGCAGTATTTT
CAWSVSLSTDTQYF
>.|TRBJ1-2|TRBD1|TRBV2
TGTGCCAGCAGTGACAGGGGGCGAGGCTACACCTTC
CASSDRGRGYTF
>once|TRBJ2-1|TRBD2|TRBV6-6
TGTGCCAGCAGGCCCTCGGGACTAGCGGACAATGAGCAGTTCTTC
CASRPSGLADNEQFF
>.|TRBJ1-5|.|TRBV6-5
TGTGCCAGCATAACAGGGAATCAGCCCCAGCATTTT
CASITGNQPQHF
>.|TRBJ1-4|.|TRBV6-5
TGTGCCAGCACAGCAGGGTCTAGTAATTGGGAAAAACTGTTTTTT
CASTAGSSNWEKLFF
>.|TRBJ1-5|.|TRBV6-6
TGTGCCAGCAGTTATGGAGGGGCATCCAATCAGCCCCAGCATTTT
CASSYGGASNQPQHF
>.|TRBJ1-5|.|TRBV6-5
TGTGCCAGCGGGACCAGGGGCCGCAATCAGCCCCAGCATTTT
CASGTRGRNQPQHF
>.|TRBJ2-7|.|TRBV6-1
TGTGCCAGCAGTGAAGCGCTACAGGGAAGAAGGTACGAGCAGTACTTC
CASSEALQGRRYEQYF
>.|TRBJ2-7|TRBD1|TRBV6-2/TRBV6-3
TGTGCCAGCAGATACGGGACAGGGCTGTCCGAGCAGTACTTC
CASRYGTGLSEQYF
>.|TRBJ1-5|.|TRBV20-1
TGCAGTGCTAGTGGCGATAGCAATCAGCCCCAGCATTTT
CSASGDSNQPQHF
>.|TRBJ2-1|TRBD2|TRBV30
TGTGCCTGTCCGGGACTAGTAAAGTACAATGAGCAGTTCTTC
CACPGLVKYNEQFF
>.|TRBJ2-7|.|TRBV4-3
TGCGCCAGCAGCCAAGATGCGGCAACCTACGAGCAGTACTTC
CASSQDAATYEQYF
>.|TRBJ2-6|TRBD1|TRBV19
TGTGCCAGTAGCCCACGCAGGGGGCCATCTGGGGCCAACGTCCTGACTTTC
CASSPRRGPSGANVLTF
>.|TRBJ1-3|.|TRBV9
TGTGCCAGCCGGGAGCCAGCAGGAAACACCATATATTTT
CASREPAGNTIYF
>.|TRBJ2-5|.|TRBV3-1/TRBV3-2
TGTGCCAGCAGCCTTCTTACAGACCAAGAGACCCAGTACTTC
CASSLLTDQETQYF
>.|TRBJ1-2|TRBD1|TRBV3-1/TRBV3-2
TGTGCCAGCACCACTACAGGGGACAACTATGGCTACACCTTC
CASTTTGDNYGYTF
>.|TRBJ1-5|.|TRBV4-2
TGTGCCAGCAGCCAAGATCCAGGGGACTACAATCAGCCCCAGCATTTT
CASSQDPGDYNQPQHF
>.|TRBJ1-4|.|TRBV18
TGTGCCAGCTCACCTGGTCAGGGGCCTGAAAAACTGTTTTTT
CASSPGQGPEKLFF
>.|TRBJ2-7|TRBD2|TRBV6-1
TGTGCCAGCAGTGAAGCGCGGAGCGGGGGACGCTACGAGCAGTACTTC
CASSEARSGGRYEQYF